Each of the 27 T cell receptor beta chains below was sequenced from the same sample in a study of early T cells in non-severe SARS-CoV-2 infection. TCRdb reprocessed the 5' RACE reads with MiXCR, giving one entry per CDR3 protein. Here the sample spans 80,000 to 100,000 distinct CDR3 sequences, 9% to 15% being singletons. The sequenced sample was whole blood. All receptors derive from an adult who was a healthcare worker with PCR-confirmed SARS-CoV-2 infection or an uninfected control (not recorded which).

The CDR3 DNA reads as TGTGCCAGCAGCCTTGGACTAGCGGAATACAATGAGCAGTTCTTC. Its translation: CASSLGLAEYNEQFF. V gene TRBV9 combines with J gene TRBJ2-1; 10 nucleotides align to TRBD2. The germline CDR1 and CDR2 sequences are SGDLS and YYNGEE. CDR3 size: 15 residues. After removal of 4 bases from V and 4 bases from J, the junction contained 5 bases not matched to a gene.

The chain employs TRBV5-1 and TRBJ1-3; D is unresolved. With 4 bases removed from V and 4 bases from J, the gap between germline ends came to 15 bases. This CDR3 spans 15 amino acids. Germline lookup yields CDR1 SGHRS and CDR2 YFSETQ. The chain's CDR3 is CASSPTAPEGNTIYF. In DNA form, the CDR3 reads TGCGCCAGCAGCCCGACGGCTCCGGAGGGAAACACCATATATTTT.

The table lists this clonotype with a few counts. CDR3 in amino acids: CSARPGTGVGYEQYF. CDR3 nucleotide sequence: TGCAGTGCTAGACCCGGGACAGGGGTGGGGTACGAGCAGTACTTC. The chain uses TRBV20-1 and TRBJ2-7, with 10 bases lining up with TRBD1. This CDR3 is built from 15 residues. V was clipped by 2 bases and J by 4 bases; unmatched bases: 8. In germline, CDR1 is DFQATT, CDR2 SNEGSKA (reference sequence).

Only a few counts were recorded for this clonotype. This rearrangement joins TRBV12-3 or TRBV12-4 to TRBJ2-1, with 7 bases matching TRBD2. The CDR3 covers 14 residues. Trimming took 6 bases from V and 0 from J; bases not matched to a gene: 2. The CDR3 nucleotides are TGTGCCAGCAGGGAGCGGGACTCCTACAATGAGCAGTTCTTC. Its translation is CASRERDSYNEQFF.

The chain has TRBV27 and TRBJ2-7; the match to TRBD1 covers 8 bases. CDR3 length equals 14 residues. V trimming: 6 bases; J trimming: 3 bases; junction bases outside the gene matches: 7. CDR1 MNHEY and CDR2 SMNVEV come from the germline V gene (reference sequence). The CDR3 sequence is CASSLRGPLYEQYF. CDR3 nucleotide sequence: TGTGCCAGCAGCCTCAGGGGGCCCCTCTACGAGCAGTACTTC.

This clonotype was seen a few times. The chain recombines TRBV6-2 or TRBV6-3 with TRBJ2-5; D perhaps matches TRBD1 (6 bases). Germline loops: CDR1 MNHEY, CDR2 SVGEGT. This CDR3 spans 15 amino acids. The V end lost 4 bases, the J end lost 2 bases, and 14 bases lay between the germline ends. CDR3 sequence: CASSSTGLWQETQYF. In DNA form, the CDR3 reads TGTGCCAGCAGTTCCACAGGGTTGTGGCAAGAGACCCAGTACTTC.

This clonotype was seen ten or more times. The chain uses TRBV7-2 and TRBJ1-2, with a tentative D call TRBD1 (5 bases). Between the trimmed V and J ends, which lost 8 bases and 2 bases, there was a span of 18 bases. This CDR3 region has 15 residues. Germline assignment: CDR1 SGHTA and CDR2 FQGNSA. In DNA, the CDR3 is TGTGCCAGCGAAGAGGGGAGCGGCGGAAACTATGGCTACACCTTC. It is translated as CASEEGSGGNYGYTF.

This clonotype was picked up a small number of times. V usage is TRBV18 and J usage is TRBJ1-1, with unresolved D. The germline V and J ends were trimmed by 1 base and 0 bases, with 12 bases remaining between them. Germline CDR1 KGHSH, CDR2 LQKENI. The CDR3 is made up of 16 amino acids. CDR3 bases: TGTGCCAGCTCACCACTCGAGCCACCCATGAACACTGAAGCTTTCTTT. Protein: CASSPLEPPMNTEAFF.

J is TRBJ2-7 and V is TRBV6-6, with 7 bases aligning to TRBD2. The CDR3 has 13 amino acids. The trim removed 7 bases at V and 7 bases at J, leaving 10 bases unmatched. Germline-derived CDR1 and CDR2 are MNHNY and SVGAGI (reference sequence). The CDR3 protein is CASTWGGVGEQYF. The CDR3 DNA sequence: TGTGCCAGCACCTGGGGGGGAGTGGGGGAGCAGTACTTC.

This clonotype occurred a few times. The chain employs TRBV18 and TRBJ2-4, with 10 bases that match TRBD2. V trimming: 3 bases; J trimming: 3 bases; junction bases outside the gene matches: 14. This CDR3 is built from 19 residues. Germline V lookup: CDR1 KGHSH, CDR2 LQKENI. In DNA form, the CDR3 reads TGTGCCAGCTCACCCCTAGCGGGAGTGGGGACAAGTTTCAAAAACATTCAGTACTTC. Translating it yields CASSPLAGVGTSFKNIQYF.

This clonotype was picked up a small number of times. This chain's CDR3 is CASSYGRSRNTEAFF. CDR3 DNA sequence: TGTGCCAGCAGCTACGGGAGATCACGGAACACTGAAGCTTTCTTT. The chain has TRBV7-2 and TRBJ1-1; D not resolved. Per the germline V gene, CDR1 is SGHTA and CDR2 is FQGNSA. This CDR3 contains 15 residues. V lost 4 bases and J lost 1, with 13 bases in between. Using reference TRBV7-2 and TRBJ1-1 for the parts outside the CDR3, the full variable domain is GAGVSQSPSNKVTEKGKDVELRCDPISGHTALYWYRQSLGQGLEFLIYFQGNSAPDKSGLPSDRFSAERTGGSVSTLTIQRTQQEDSAVYLCASSYGRSRNTEAFFGQGTRLTVV.

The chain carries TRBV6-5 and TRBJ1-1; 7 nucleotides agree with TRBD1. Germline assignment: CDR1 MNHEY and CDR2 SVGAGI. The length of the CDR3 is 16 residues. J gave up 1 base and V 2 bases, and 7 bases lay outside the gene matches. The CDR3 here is CASSYTMGQPNTEAFF. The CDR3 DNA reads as TGTGCCAGCAGTTACACGATGGGACAGCCGAACACTGAAGCTTTCTTT.

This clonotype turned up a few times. CDR3 coding DNA: TGCAGTGCTGGGACTAGCGGGCAATCCTACAATGAGCAGTTCTTC. Amino acids: CSAGTSGQSYNEQFF. The chain is built from TRBV20-1 and TRBJ2-1, with 12 nucleotides matching TRBD2. Trimming took 5 bases from V and 1 from J; bases not matched to a gene: 3. Germline V gene sequence: CDR1 DFQATT, CDR2 SNEGSKA (reference sequence). The CDR3 loop spans 15 amino acids.

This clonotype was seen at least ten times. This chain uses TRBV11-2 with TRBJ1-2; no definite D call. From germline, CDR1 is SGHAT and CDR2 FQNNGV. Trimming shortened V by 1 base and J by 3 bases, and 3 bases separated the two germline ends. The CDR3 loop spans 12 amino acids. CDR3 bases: TGTGCCAGCAGCTTAGGTCACTATGGCTACACCTTC. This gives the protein CASSLGHYGYTF.

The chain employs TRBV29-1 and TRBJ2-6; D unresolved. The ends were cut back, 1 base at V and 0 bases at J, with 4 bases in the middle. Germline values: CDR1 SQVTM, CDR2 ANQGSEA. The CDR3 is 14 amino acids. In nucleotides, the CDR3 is TGCAGCGTTGAAGGGCTCTCTGGGGCCAACGTCCTGACTTTC. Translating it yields CSVEGLSGANVLTF.

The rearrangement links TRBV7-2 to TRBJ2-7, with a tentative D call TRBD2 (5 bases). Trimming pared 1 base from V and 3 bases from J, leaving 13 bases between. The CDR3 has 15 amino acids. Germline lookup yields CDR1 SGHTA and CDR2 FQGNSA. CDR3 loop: CASSLEGSRGYEQYF. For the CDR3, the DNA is TGTGCCAGCAGCTTAGAGGGATCTCGGGGCTACGAGCAGTACTTC.

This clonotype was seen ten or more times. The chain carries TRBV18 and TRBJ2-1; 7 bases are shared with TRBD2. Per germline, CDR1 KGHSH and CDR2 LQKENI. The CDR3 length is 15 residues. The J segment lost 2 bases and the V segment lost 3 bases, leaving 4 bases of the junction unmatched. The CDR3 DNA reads TGTGCCAGCTCACCGAGACGGGGGGCCTACAATGAGCAGTTCTTC. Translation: CASSPRRGAYNEQFF.

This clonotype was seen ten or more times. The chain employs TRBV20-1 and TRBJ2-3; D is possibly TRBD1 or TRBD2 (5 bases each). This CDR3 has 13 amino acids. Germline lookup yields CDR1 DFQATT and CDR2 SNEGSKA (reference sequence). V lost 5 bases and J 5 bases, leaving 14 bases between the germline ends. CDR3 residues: CSASGPWVDTQYF. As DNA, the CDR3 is TGCAGTGCTTCGGGACCCTGGGTAGATACGCAGTATTTT.

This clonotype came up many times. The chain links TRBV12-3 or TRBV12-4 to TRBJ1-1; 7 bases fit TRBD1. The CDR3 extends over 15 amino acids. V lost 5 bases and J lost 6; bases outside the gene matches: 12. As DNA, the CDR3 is TGTGCCAGCAGTCCCAGGACAGGAGGAAACCCTGAAGCTTTCTTT. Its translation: CASSPRTGGNPEAFF.

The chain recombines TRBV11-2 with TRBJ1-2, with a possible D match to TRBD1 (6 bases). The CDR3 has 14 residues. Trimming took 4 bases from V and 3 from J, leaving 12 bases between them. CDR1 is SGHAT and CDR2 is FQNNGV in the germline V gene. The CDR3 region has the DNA TGTGCCAGCAGCTACAGGGAGGCGGACTATGGCTACACCTTC. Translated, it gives CASSYREADYGYTF.

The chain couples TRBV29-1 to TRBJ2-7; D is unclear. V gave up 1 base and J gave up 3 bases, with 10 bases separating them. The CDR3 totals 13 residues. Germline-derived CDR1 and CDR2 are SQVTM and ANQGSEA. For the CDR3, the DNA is TGCAGCGTTGAAGGGGTTGAAGGCTACGAGCAGTACTTC. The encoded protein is CSVEGVEGYEQYF.

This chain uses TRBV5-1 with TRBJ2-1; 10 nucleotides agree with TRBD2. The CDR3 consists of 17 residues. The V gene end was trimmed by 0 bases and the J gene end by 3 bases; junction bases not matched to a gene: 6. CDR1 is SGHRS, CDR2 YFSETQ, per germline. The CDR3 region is CASSLASGSEHYNEQFF. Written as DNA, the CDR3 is TGCGCCAGCAGCTTGGCTAGCGGGAGCGAACACTACAATGAGCAGTTCTTC. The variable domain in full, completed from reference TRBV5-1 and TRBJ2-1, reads KAGVTQTPRYLIKTRGQQVTLSCSPISGHRSVSWYQQTPGQGLQFLFEYFSETQRNKGNFPGRFSGRQFSNSRSEMNVSTLELGDSALYLCASSLASGSEHYNEQFFGPGTRLTVL.

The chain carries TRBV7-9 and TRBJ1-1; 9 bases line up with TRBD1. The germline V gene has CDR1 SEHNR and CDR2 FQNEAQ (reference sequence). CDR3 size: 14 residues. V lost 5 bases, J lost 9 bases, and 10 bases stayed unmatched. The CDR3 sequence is CASSRRDRVPKAFF. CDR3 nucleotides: TGTGCCAGCAGCCGCCGGGACAGGGTACCAAAAGCTTTCTTT.

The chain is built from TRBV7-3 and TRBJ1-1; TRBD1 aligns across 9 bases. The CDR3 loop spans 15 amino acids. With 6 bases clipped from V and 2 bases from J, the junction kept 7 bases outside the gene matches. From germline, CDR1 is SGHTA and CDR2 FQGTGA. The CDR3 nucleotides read TGTGCCAGCAGGACCGGGGGACAGGGTAACACTGAAGCTTTCTTT. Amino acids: CASRTGGQGNTEAFF.

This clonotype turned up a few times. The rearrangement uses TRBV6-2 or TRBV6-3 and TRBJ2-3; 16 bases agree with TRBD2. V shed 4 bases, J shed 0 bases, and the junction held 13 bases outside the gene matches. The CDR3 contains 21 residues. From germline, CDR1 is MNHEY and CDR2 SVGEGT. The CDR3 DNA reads TGTGCCAGCAGTTTCCCGCCGGGACTAGCGGGAGGGCCGAGGAGCACAGATACGCAGTATTTT. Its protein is CASSFPPGLAGGPRSTDTQYF.

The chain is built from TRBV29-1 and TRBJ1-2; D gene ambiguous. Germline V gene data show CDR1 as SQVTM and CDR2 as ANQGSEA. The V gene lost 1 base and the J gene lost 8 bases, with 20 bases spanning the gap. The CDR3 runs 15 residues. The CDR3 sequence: CSVEGIPSRTVGYTF. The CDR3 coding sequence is TGCAGCGTTGAAGGAATTCCCTCTAGGACCGTCGGCTACACCTTC. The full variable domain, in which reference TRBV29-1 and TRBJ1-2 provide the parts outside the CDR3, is SAVISQKPSRDICQRGTSLTIQCQVDSQVTMMFWYRQQPGQSLTLIATANQGSEATYESGFVIDKFPISRPNLTFSTLTVSNMSPEDSSIYLCSVEGIPSRTVGYTFGSGTRLTVV.

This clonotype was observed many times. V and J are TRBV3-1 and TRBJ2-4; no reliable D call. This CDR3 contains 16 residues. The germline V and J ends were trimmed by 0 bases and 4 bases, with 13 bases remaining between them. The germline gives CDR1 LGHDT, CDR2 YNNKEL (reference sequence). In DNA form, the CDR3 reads TGTGCCAGCAGCCAAGAAGCCGCGGTTGGTAAAAACATTCAGTACTTC. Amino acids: CASSQEAAVGKNIQYF.